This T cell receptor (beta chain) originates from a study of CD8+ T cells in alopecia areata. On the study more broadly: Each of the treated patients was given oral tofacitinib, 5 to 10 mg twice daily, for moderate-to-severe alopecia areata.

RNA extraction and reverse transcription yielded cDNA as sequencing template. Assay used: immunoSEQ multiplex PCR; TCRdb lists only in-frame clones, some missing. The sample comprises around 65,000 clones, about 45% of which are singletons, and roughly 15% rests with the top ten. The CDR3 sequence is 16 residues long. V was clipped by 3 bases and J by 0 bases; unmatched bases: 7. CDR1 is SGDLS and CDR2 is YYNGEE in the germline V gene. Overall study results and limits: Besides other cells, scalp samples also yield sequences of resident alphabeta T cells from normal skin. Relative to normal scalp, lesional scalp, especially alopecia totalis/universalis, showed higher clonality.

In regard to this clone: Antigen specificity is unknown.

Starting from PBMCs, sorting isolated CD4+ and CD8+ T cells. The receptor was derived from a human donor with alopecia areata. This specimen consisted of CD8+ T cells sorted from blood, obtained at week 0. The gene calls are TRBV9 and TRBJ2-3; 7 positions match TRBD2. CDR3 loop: CASSAWGGTSTDTQYF. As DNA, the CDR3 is TGTGCCAGCAGCGCCTGGGGAGGGACTAGCACAGATACGCAGTATTTT.